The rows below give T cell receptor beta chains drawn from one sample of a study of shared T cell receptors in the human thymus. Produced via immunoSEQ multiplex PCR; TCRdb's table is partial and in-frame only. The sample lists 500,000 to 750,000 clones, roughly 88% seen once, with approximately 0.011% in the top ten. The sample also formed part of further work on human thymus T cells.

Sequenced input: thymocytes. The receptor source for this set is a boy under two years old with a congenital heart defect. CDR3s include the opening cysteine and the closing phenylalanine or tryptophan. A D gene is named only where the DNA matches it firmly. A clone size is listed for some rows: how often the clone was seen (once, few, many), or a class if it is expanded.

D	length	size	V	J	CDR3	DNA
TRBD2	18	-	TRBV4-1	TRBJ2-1	CASSQLFSEREGPNEQFF	TGCGCCAGCAGCCAACTGTTTTCAGAGCGGGAGGGCCCCAATGAGCAGTTCTTC
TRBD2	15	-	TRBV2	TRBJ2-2	CASRTSGSGTGELFF	TGTGCCAGCAGGACTAGCGGGAGCGGGACCGGGGAGCTGTTTTTT
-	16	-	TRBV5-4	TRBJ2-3	CASSLASSGSTDTQYF	TGTGCCAGCAGCTTGGCGAGTAGCGGAAGCACAGATACGCAGTATTTT
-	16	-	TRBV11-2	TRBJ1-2	CASSPSSVQPGIGYTF	TGTGCCAGCAGCCCCTCCTCGGTCCAACCGGGGATTGGCTACACCTTC
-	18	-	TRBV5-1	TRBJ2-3	CASSLKRVEYFGTDTQYF	TGCGCCAGCAGCTTAAAGCGGGTGGAGTACTTCGGCACAGATACGCAGTATTTT
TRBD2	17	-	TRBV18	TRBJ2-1	CASSPLHTAGDYNEQFF	TGTGCCAGCTCACCCCTCCATACAGCGGGAGACTACAATGAGCAGTTCTTC
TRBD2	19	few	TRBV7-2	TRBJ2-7	CASSFHPPGTSGTPYEQYF	TGTGCCAGCAGCTTCCACCCGCCCGGGACTAGCGGAACTCCCTACGAGCAGTACTTC
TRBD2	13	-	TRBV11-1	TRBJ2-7	CASSTLAGVGQYF	TGTGCCAGCAGTACTTTAGCGGGAGTGGGACAGTACTTC
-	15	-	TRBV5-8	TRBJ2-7	CASSPVRESSYEQYF	TGTGCCAGCAGCCCTGTTAGGGAGAGCTCCTACGAGCAGTACTTC
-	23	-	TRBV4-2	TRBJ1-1	CASSQDRPPPVCRGGCENTEAFF	TGTGCCAGCAGCCAAGACCGGCCCCCCCCCGTATGTAGGGGAGGGTGTGAGAACACTGAAGCTTTCTTT
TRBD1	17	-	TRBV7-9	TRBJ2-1	CASSPGWTGPRLSEQFF	TGTGCCAGCAGCCCAGGGTGGACAGGGCCTAGGCTTAGTGAGCAGTTCTTC
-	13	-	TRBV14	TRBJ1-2	CASSQAAAYGYTF	TGTGCCAGCAGCCAAGCCGCGGCCTATGGCTACACCTTC
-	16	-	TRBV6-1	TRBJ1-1	CASSAETQGRNTEAFF	TGTGCCAGCAGTGCAGAGACCCAGGGGCGGAACACTGAAGCTTTCTTT
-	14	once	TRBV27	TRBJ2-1	CASSLGLPGNEQFF	TGTGCCAGCAGTTTGGGACTCCCCGGCAATGAGCAGTTCTTC
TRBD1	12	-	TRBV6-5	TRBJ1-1	CASISRGIRAFF	TGTGCCAGCATTAGCAGGGGGATTAGGGCTTTCTTT
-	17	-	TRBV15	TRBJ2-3	CATSIGTSGLNTDTQYF	TGTGCCACCAGCATTGGAACCTCGGGACTTAACACAGATACGCAGTATTTT
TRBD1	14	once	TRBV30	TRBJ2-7	CAWSHRGNSHEQYF	TGTGCCTGGAGCCACAGGGGAAATTCCCACGAGCAGTACTTC
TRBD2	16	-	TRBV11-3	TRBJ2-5	CASSLEGPGGAETQYF	TGTGCCAGCAGCTTAGAGGGGCCCGGGGGGGCGGAGACCCAGTACTTC
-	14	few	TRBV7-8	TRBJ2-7	CASSLQGAWYEQYF	TGTGCCAGCAGCTTACAAGGGGCTTGGTACGAGCAGTACTTC
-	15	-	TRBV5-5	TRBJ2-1	CASSLRGSVDNEQFF	TGTGCCAGCAGCTTACGTGGGAGTGTCGACAATGAGCAGTTCTTC
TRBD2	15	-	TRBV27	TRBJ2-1	CASSQMTSGYNEQFF	TGTGCCAGCTCCCAAATGACTAGCGGTTACAATGAGCAGTTCTTC
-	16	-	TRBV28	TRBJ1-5	CASSLHQPYNNQPQHF	TGTGCCAGCAGTTTACACCAACCCTATAACAATCAGCCCCAGCATTTT
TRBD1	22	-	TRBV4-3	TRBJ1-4	CASSQDCAPRGTGIATNEKLFF	TGCGCCAGCAGCCAAGATTGCGCCCCACGCGGGACAGGTATTGCAACTAATGAAAAACTGTTTTTT
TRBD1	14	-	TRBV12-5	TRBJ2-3	CASGRGQGTDTQYF	TGTGCTAGTGGCCGGGGACAGGGCACAGATACGCAGTATTTT
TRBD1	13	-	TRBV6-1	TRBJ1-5	CASTEGTGIRGHF	TGTGCCAGCACGGAGGGGACAGGGATCAGGGGGCATTTT
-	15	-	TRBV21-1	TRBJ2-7	CASSSLTSGSYEQYF	TGTGCCAGCAGCTCTCTGACTAGCGGCTCCTACGAGCAGTACTTC
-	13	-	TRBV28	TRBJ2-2	CASSLGQPGELFF	TGTGCCAGCAGTTTAGGACAGCCCGGGGAGCTGTTTTTT
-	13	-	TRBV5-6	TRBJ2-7	CASSRGLPYEQYF	TGTGCCAGCAGCAGGGGTCTCCCCTACGAGCAGTACTTC
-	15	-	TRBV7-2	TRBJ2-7	CASSSRGATSYEQYF	TGTGCCAGCAGCTCGCGGGGAGCAACTTCCTACGAGCAGTACTTC
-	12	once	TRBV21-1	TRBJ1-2	CASSPRHNGYTF	TGTGCCAGCAGCCCCCGACACAATGGCTACACCTTC
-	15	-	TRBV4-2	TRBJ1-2	CASSQDPRGSCGYTF	TGTGCCAGCAGCCAAGATCCCAGGGGAAGTTGTGGCTACACCTTC
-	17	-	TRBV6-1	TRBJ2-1	CASSELAELREYNEQFF	TGTGCCAGCAGTGAGCTGGCGGAGCTGAGGGAATACAATGAGCAGTTCTTC
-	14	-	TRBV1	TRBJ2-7	CTSGGQTSEYEQYF	TGCACCAGCGGAGGCCAGACTAGCGAATACGAGCAGTACTTC
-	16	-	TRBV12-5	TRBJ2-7	CASGLEMWKGTYEQYF	TGTGCTAGTGGTTTGGAAATGTGGAAGGGGACTTACGAGCAGTACTTC
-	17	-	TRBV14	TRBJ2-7	CASSQSPRQGWDYEQYF	TGTGCCAGCAGCCAAAGCCCCCGGCAGGGGTGGGACTACGAGCAGTACTTC
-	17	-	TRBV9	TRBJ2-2	CASSELGRGEYTGELFF	TGTGCCAGCAGTGAACTCGGGAGAGGGGAGTACACCGGGGAGCTGTTTTTT
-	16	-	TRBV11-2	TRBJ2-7	CASSLKGKGATYEQYF	TGTGCCAGCAGCTTAAAGGGAAAAGGGGCCACCTACGAGCAGTACTTC
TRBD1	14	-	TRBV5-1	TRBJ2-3	CASSGDRGEDTQYF	TGCGCCAGCAGCGGGGACAGGGGGGAGGATACGCAGTATTTT
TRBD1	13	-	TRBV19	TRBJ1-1	CASSRSRDSEAFF	TGTGCCAGTAGCCGATCCCGGGACAGTGAAGCTTTCTTT
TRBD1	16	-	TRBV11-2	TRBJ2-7	CASSLASRQGICEQYF	TGTGCCAGCAGCTTAGCCTCAAGACAGGGTATCTGCGAGCAGTACTTC
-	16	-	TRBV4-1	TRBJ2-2	CASSQDEQGGTGELFF	TGCGCCAGCAGCCAAGACGAACAGGGCGGGACCGGGGAGCTGTTTTTT
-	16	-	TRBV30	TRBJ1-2	CAWSVIRDTTNYGYTF	TGTGCCTGGAGTGTAATTCGGGACACCACTAACTATGGCTACACCTTC
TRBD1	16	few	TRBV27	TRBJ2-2	CASSPSGTGRTGELFF	TGTGCCAGCAGTCCCTCCGGGACAGGGAGGACCGGGGAGCTGTTTTTT